Shown below are 5 T cell receptor beta chains from a single sample sequenced in a study of radiotherapy plus CTLA-4 blockade in lung cancer. Assay: immunoSEQ multiplex PCR; the TCRdb copy retains only in-frame clones and omits some. Of around 72,000 clones in the sample, roughly 80% were seen once. The sample was peripheral blood, taken from a patient treated with radiotherapy plus ipilimumab. The receptors shown here come from a human donor with non-small cell lung cancer who had a complete response to radiotherapy plus ipilimumab.

In regard to this clone: The junction and the germline gene differ at one end; a read error may be behind it. The chain uses TRBV10-1 and TRBJ2-2, with D perhaps TRBD1 (6 bases). The germline V gene encodes CDR1 WNHNN and CDR2 SYGVQD (reference sequence). This CDR3 is 14 amino acids long. The CDR3 DNA sequence: TGCGCCAACAGTGACCAGGGGCACACCGGGGAGCTGTTTTTT. It is translated as CANSDQGHTGELFF.

CDR3 sequence: CASSGQGSNYGYTF. For the CDR3, the DNA is TGTGCCAGCAGCGGGCAGGGCAGTAACTATGGCTACACCTTC. V and J are TRBV25-1 and TRBJ1-2, with D tentatively TRBD1 (5 bases). V was cut by 6 bases and J by 1 base, with 12 bases left in between. The CDR3 consists of 14 residues. Germline assignment: CDR1 MGHDK and CDR2 SYGVNS.

In nucleotides, the CDR3 is TGCGCCAGCAGCCGTCCCCGGAACACCGGGGAGCTGTTTTTT. This gives the protein CASSRPRNTGELFF. The V and J genes are TRBV4-1 and TRBJ2-2; D not certain. From germline, CDR1 is MGHRA and CDR2 YSYEKL. The CDR3 spans 14 residues. Trimming removed 4 bases at V and 1 base at J, with 7 bases between.

The chain is built from TRBV30 and TRBJ2-1, with 13 bases identical to TRBD2. Germline CDR1 is GTSNPN and CDR2 is SVGIG (reference sequence). This CDR3 region has 14 residues. The V and J ends lost 3 bases and 9 bases, in that order; junction bases with no gene match: 5. The CDR3 sequence is CAWRGLAGSSEQFF. CDR3 DNA sequence: TGTGCCTGGAGGGGACTAGCGGGGTCGAGTGAGCAGTTCTTC. Full variable domain (missing parts from reference TRBV30 and TRBJ2-1): SQTIHQWPATLVQPVGSPLSLECTVEGTSNPNLYWYRQAAGRGLQLLFYSVGIGQISSEVPQNLSASRPQDRQFILSSKKLLLSDSGFYLCAWRGLAGSSEQFFGPGTRLTVL.

The genes are TRBV29-1 and TRBJ2-1; no definite D call. V was trimmed by 3 bases and J by 0 bases, leaving 12 bases between them. The germline V gene encodes CDR1 SQVTM and CDR2 ANQGSEA. The CDR3 covers 15 residues. CDR3 protein: CSVDASRSSYNEQFF. CDR3 DNA: TGCAGCGTTGATGCTAGTCGGAGCTCCTACAATGAGCAGTTCTTC.